This T cell receptor (beta chain) was found in a study of identical twins. Study observations and caveats: While abundant cord blood beta clonotypes carried fewer insertions, memory repertoires showed no such pattern. Twin pairs had excess sharing that was weaker in beta out-of-frame sequences.

Germline V gives CDR1 SGDLS, CDR2 YYNGEE. The CDR3 has 14 amino acids. V was shortened by 4 bases and J by 7 bases, with 18 bases between the two germline ends. MiXCR, run by TCRdb on the 5' RACE reads, gives a single entry per CDR3 protein. Here the sample spans a few hundred thousand distinct CDR3 sequences, nearly 10% being singletons. This clonotype has more than one count but fewer than ten. Its antigen is still unknown. A further study also used this sample, focusing on yellow fever vaccine responses in identical twins.

The source is a woman between 18 and 29 years old in good health. V is TRBV9 and J is TRBJ2-7, with D unresolved. The sample was PBMCs. This CDR3 is CASSTNPRAREQYF. CDR3 nucleotides: TGTGCCAGCAGCACTAACCCCCGGGCTAGGGAGCAGTACTTC.